A selection of T cell receptor beta chains follows, all from one sample in a study of T cell changes during pregnancy in multiple sclerosis. The protocol was immunoSEQ multiplex PCR, while the TCRdb copy is restricted to in-frame clones and leaves out a portion. This sample has around 62,000 clones; around 93% occur once, and the top ten carry approximately 3.8%. Specimen: CD8+ T cells from peripheral blood mononuclear cells, collected in the second trimester of pregnancy. Source of these receptors: a female donor with multiple sclerosis, enrolled in a pregnancy study. The conserved cysteine and the conserved F or W are not part of the CDR3 here. The order of the fields is D gene, J gene, V gene, CDR3 protein. The D gene is left open where the match is weak.

D gene: TRBD2; J gene: TRBJ2-3; V gene: TRBV2; CDR3 protein: ASSALAGATDTQY
D gene: NA; J gene: TRBJ1-6; V gene: TRBV6-1; CDR3 protein: ASSEERGGRSPLH
D gene: NA; J gene: TRBJ1-1; V gene: TRBV5-1; CDR3 protein: ASSFGSVSGTQNTEAF
D gene: NA; J gene: TRBJ1-5; V gene: TRBV27; CDR3 protein: ASSLKGFGQPQH
D gene: NA; J gene: TRBJ1-1; V gene: TRBV9; CDR3 protein: ASSADGGYTEAF
D gene: NA; J gene: TRBJ2-7; V gene: TRBV9; CDR3 protein: ASSPPGAPYEQY
D gene: NA; J gene: TRBJ2-3; V gene: TRBV4-1; CDR3 protein: ASSQGLLSADTQY
D gene: NA; J gene: TRBJ2-2; V gene: TRBV7-3; CDR3 protein: ASSSRLRGSNTGELF
D gene: NA; J gene: TRBJ1-5; V gene: TRBV10-3; CDR3 protein: AISESTNQPQH
D gene: NA; J gene: TRBJ1-2; V gene: TRBV5-8; CDR3 protein: ASSLDRAGYT
D gene: NA; J gene: TRBJ1-4; V gene: TRBV2; CDR3 protein: ARGHSTNEKLF
D gene: TRBD2; J gene: TRBJ2-1; V gene: TRBV7-9; CDR3 protein: ASFGLGHNEQF
D gene: TRBD2; J gene: TRBJ2-5; V gene: TRBV19; CDR3 protein: ASSFRLAGVGYQETQY
D gene: NA; J gene: TRBJ2-7; V gene: TRBV5-5; CDR3 protein: ASSLGQDYEQY
D gene: TRBD1; J gene: TRBJ1-2; V gene: TRBV9; CDR3 protein: ASSERTGPEIYGYT
D gene: NA; J gene: TRBJ2-2; V gene: TRBV7-9; CDR3 protein: ASSSSYRERVLNTGELF
D gene: TRBD1; J gene: TRBJ1-4; V gene: TRBV5-1; CDR3 protein: ASSLGQGANSDEKLF
D gene: TRBD1; J gene: TRBJ2-7; V gene: TRBV5-4; CDR3 protein: ASRPGQGYEQY